The clone carrying this T cell receptor (beta chain) showed up just a few times. The antigen is not known. This sample was taken from a study of T cells in Graves' hyperthyroidism and ophthalmopathy. Study conclusions and caveats: A model of 13 V-J features distinguished ophthalmopathy from stable hyperthyroidism.

Amplification of TCR beta CDR3 regions used RNA as the template. TCR CDR3 regions were first amplified by RT-PCR with HTBI primers. TCRdb reprocessed the multiplex PCR reads with MiXCR, giving one entry per CDR3 protein. Here the sample spans about 740,000 distinct CDR3 sequences, 12% to 15% being singletons. This CDR3 is built from 12 residues. Trimming stripped 9 bases from V and 2 bases from J, with 11 bases between. The J gene is TRBJ2-7, the V gene TRBV12-3 or TRBV12-4; D may correspond to TRBD1 or TRBD2 (5 bases each). Sequenced material: blood. This TCR was sampled from a woman younger than 35 with Graves' hyperthyroidism. The CDR3 spells CASRDAAYEQYF. Here the CDR3 DNA reads TGTGCCAGTCGGGACGCCGCCTACGAGCAGTACTTC.